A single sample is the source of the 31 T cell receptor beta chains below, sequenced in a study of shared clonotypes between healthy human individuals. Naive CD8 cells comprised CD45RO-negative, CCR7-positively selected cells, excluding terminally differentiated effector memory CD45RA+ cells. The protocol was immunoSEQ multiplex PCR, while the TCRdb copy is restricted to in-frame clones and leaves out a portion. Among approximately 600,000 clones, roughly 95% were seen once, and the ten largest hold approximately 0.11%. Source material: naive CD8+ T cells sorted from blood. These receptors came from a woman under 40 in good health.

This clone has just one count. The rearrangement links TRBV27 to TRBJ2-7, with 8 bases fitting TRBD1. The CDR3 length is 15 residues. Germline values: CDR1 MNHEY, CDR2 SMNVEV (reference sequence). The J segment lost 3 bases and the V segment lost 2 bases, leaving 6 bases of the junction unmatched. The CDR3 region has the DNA TGTGCCAGCAGTTTAGGTTTGGGACAGGACTACGAGCAGTACTTC. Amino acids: CASSLGLGQDYEQYF.

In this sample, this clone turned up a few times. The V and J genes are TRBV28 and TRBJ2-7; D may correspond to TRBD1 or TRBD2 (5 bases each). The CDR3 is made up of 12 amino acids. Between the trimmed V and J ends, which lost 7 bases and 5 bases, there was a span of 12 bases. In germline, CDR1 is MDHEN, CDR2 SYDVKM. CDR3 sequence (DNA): TGTGCCAGCAACAGAGGGGTCGACGAGCAGTACTTC. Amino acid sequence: CASNRGVDEQYF.

As DNA, the CDR3 is TGTGCCAGCAGCTATGGACTAGCGGGAGGGAATGAGCAGTTCTTC. Translation: CASSYGLAGGNEQFF. The gene calls are TRBV25-1 and TRBJ2-1; TRBD2 matches 15 bases. The junction had 4 bases not matched to a gene; V was cut back by 6 bases and J by 7 bases. CDR3 length: 15 amino acids. Germline CDR1 and CDR2: MGHDK and SYGVNS.

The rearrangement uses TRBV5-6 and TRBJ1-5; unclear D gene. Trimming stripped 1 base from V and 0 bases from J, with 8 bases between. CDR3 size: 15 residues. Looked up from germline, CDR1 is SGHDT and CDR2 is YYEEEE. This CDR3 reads CASSLLGDSNQPQHF. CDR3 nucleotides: TGTGCCAGCAGCTTGTTGGGTGATAGCAATCAGCCCCAGCATTTT.

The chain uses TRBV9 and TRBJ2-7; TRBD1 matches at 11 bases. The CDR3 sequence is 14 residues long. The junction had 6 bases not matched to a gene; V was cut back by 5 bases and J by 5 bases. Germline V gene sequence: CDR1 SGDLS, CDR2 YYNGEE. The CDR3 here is CASSYGTGGNEQYF. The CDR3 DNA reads TGTGCCAGCAGTTACGGGACAGGGGGTAACGAGCAGTACTTC.

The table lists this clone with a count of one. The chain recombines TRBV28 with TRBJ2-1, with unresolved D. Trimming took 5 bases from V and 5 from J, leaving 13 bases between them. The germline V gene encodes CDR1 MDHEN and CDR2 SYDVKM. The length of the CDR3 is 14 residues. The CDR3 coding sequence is TGTGCCAGCAGTGAGGTTCCGATAAACAATGAGCAGTTCTTC. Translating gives CASSEVPINNEQFF.

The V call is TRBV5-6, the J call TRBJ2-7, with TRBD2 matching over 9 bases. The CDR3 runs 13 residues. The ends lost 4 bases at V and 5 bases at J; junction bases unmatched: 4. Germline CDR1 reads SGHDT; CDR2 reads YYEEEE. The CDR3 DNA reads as TGTGCCAGCAGCCGGACTAGCGACGACGAGCAGTACTTC. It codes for CASSRTSDDEQYF.

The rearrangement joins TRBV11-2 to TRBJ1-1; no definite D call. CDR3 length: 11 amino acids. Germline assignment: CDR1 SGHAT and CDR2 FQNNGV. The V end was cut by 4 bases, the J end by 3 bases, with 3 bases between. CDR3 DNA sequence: TGTGCCAGCAGCTCGTACACTGAAGCTTTCTTT. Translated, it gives CASSSYTEAFF.

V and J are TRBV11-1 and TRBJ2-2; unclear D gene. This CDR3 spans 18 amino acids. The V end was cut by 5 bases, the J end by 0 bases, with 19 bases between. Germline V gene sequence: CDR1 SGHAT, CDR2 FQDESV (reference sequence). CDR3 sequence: CASSPHLAPDSNTGELFF. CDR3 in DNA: TGTGCCAGCAGCCCACATCTGGCCCCGGATTCGAACACCGGGGAGCTGTTTTTT.

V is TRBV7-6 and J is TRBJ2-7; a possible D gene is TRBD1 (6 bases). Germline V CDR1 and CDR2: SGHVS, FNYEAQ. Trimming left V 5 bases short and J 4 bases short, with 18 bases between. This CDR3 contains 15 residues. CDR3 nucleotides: TGTGCCAGCAGCCCCACTGTGAAGGGGGTTTACGAGCAGTACTTC. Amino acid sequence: CASSPTVKGVYEQYF.

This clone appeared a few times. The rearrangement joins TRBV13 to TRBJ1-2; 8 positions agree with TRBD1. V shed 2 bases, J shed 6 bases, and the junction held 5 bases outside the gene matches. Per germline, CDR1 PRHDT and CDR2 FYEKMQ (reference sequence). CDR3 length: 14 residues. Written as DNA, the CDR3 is TGTGCCAGCAGCTTATGGACAGGGATGGATGGCTACACCTTC. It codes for CASSLWTGMDGYTF. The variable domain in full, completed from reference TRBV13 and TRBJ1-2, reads AAGVIQSPRHLIKEKRETATLKCYPIPRHDTVYWYQQGPGQDPQFLISFYEKMQSDKGSIPDRFSAQQFSDYHSELNMSSLELGDSALYFCASSLWTGMDGYTFGSGTRLTVV.

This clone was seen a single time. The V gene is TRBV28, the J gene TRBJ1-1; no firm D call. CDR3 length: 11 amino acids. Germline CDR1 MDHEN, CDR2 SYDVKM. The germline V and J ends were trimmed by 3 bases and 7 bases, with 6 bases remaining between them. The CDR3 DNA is TGTGCCAGCAGTTTCAGCCTTGAAGCTTTCTTT. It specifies CASSFSLEAFF.

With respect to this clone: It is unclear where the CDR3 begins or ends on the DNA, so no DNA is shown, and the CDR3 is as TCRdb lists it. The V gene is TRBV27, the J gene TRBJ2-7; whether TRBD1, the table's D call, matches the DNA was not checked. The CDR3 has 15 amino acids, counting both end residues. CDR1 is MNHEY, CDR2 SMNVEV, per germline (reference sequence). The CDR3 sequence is CASSFLAGSTYEQYF.

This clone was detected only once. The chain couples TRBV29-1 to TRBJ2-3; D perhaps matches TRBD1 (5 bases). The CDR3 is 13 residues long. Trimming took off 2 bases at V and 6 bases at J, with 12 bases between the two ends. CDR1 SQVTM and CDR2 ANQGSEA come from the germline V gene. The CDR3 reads CSVEILGPDTQYF. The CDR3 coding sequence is TGCAGCGTTGAAATACTGGGGCCCGATACGCAGTATTTT.

The CDR3 bases are TGTGCCAGCAGTTTAACTAGCGGGGATCAAGAGACCCAGTACTTC. Its translation is CASSLTSGDQETQYF. This rearrangement joins TRBV27 to TRBJ2-5; the match to TRBD2 covers 10 bases. J lost 2 bases, V lost 2 bases, and 2 bases had no gene match. The CDR3 is 15 residues long. Germline loops: CDR1 MNHEY, CDR2 SMNVEV (reference sequence).

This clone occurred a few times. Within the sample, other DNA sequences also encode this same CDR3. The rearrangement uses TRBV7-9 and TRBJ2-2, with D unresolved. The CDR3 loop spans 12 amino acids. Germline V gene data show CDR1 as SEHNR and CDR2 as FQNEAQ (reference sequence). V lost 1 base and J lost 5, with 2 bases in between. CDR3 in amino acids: CASSLGTGELFF. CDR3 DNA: TGTGCCAGCAGCTTAGGAACCGGGGAGCTGTTTTTT.

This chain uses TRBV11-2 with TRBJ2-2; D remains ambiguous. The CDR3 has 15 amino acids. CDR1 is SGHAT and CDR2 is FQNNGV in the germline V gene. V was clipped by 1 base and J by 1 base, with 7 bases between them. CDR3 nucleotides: TGTGCCAGCAGCTTAGCACAGCTGAACACCGGGGAGCTGTTTTTT. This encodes CASSLAQLNTGELFF. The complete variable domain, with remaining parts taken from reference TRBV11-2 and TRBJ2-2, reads EAGVAQSPRYKIIEKRQSVAFWCNPISGHATLYWYQQILGQGPKLLIQFQNNGVVDDSQLPKDRFSAERLKGVDSTLKIQPAKLEDSAVYLCASSLAQLNTGELFFGEGSRLTVL.

In DNA, the CDR3 is TGTGCCAGCAGCTTAGATCTCCTAGCGGGAGGCACCGGGGAGCTGTTTTTT. As protein: CASSLDLLAGGTGELFF. V and J are TRBV11-2 and TRBJ2-2; 11 positions match TRBD2. This CDR3 comprises 17 residues. Germline assignment: CDR1 SGHAT and CDR2 FQNNGV. Trimming cost V 0 bases and J 4 bases; bases outside gene matches: 4.

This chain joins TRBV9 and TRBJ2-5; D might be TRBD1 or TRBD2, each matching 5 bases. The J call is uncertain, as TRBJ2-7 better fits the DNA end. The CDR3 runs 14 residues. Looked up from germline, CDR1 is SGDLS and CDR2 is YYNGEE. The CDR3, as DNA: TGTGCCAGCAGCGTAAGAGGGGACTCCTACGAGCAGTACTTC. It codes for CASSVRGDSYEQYF.

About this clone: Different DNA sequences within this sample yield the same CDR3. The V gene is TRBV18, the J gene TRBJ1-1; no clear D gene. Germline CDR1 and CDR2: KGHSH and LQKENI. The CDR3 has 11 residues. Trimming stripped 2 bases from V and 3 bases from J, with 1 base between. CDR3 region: CASSPDTEAFF. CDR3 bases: TGTGCCAGCTCACCAGACACTGAAGCTTTCTTT.

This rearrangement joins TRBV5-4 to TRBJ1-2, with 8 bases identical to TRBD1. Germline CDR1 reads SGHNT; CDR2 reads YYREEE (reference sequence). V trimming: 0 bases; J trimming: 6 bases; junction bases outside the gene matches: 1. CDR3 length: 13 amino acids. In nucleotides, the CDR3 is TGTGCCAGCAGCTTGGCAGGGGGCGATGGCTACACCTTC. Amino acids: CASSLAGGDGYTF. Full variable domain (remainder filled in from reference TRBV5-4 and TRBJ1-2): ETGVTQSPTHLIKTRGQQVTLRCSSQSGHNTVSWYQQALGQGPQFIFQYYREEENGRGNFPPRFSGLQFPNYSSELNVNALELDDSALYLCASSLAGGDGYTFGSGTRLTVV.

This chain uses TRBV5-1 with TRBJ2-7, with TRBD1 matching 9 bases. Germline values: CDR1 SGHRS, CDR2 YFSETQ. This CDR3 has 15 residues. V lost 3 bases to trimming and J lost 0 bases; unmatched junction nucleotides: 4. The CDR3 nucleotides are TGCGCCAGCAGCTCCGGGACAGGGAGCTCCTACGAGCAGTACTTC. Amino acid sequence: CASSSGTGSSYEQYF.

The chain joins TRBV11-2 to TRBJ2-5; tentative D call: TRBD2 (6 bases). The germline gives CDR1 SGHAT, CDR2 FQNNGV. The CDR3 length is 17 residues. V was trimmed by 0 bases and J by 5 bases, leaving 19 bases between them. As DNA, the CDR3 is TGTGCCAGCAGCTTAGATAGAATGGAGGGGCCGAAGGAGACCCAGTACTTC. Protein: CASSLDRMEGPKETQYF.

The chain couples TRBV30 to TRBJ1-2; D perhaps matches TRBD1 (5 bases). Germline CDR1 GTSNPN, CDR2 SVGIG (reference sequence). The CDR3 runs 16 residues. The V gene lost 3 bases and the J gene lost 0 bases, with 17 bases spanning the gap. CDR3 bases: TGTGCCTGGAGGCCCACGTCAGGGTCAGCTAACTATGGCTACACCTTC. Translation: CAWRPTSGSANYGYTF.

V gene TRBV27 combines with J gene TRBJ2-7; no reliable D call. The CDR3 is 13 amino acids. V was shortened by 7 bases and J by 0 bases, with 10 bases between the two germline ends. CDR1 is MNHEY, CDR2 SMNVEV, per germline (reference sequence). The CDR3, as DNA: TGTGCCAGCACCCCAGGAGACTCCTACGAGCAGTACTTC. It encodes CASTPGDSYEQYF.

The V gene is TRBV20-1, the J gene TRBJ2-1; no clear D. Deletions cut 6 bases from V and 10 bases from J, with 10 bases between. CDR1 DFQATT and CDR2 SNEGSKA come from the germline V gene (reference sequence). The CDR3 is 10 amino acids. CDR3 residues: CSAGINEQFF. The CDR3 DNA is TGCAGTGCGGGAATTAACGAGCAGTTCTTC.

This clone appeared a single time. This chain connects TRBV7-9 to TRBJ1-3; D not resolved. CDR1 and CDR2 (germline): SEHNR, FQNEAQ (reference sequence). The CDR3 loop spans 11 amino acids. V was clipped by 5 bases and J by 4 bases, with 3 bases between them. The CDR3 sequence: CASSPGNTIYF. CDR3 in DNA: TGTGCCAGCAGCCCGGGAAACACCATATATTTT.

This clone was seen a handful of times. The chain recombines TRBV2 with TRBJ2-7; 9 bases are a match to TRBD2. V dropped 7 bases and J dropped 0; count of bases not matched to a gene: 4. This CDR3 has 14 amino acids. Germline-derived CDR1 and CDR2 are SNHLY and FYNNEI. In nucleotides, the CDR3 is TGTGCCAGCACGCTAGCGGGGAGCTCCTACGAGCAGTACTTC. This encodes CASTLAGSSYEQYF.

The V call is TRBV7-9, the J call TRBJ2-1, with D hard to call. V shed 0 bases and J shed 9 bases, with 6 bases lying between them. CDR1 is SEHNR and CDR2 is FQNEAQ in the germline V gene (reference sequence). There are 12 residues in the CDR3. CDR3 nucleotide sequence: TGTGCCAGCAGCTTAGCGGTCGCTGAGCAGTTCTTC. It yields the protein CASSLAVAEQFF.

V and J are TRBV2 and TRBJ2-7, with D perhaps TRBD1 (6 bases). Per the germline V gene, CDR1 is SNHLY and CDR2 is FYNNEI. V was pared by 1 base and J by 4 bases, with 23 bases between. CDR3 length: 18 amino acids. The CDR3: CASSEVSGWDIGGYEQYF. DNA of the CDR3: TGTGCCAGCAGTGAAGTGTCCGGCTGGGACATAGGAGGATACGAGCAGTACTTC.

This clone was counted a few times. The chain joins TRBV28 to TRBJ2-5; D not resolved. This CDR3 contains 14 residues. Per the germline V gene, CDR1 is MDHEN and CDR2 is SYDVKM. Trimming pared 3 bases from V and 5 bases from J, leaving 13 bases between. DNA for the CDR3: TGTGCCAGCAGTTTCCCCTCTCGCACCGAGACCCAGTACTTC. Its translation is CASSFPSRTETQYF.